The 11 T cell receptor beta chains below all came from one sample that was sequenced in a study of shared clonotypes between healthy human individuals. Produced via immunoSEQ multiplex PCR; TCRdb's table is partial and in-frame only. The top ten hold about 0.4% of the sample, which has some 1.5 million clones, nearly 99% seen once. The sample was naive CD4+ T cells sorted from blood. Stated subset: CD45RA+ positively selected. Source of these receptors: a man aged 25 to 40 in good health.

This sequence joins TRBV7-2 and TRBJ1-1, with a tentative D call TRBD1 (5 bases). The germline CDR1 and CDR2 sequences are SGHTA and FQGNSA. V gave up 2 bases and J gave up 0 bases, with 13 bases separating them. The CDR3 sequence is 16 residues long. In DNA, the CDR3 is TGTGCCAGCAGCTTAATAATAGGGGCAATGAACACTGAAGCTTTCTTT. It specifies CASSLIIGAMNTEAFF.

The chain links TRBV5-8 to TRBJ2-3; no clear D. CDR3 length: 15 amino acids. V was shortened by 0 bases and J by 1 base, with 9 bases between the two germline ends. Germline assignment: CDR1 SGHTS and CDR2 YDEGEE. The CDR3 bases are TGTGCCAGCAGCTTGGACGGGTCCGGCACAGATACGCAGTATTTT. It yields the protein CASSLDGSGTDTQYF.

The chain carries TRBV28 and TRBJ2-1; 10 nucleotides agree with TRBD2. The CDR3 length is 16 residues. Germline loops: CDR1 MDHEN, CDR2 SYDVKM. The J segment lost 7 bases and the V segment lost 0 bases, leaving 6 bases of the junction unmatched. The CDR3 DNA sequence: TGTGCCAGCAGTTTATGGGTAGCGGGAGGTAGGAATGAGCAGTTCTTC. This gives the protein CASSLWVAGGRNEQFF. Variable domain in full (rest from reference TRBV28 and TRBJ2-1): DVKVTQSSRYLVKRTGEKVFLECVQDMDHENMFWYRQDPGLGLRLIYFSYDVKMKEKGDIPEGYSVSREKKERFSLILESASTNQTSMYLCASSLWVAGGRNEQFFGPGTRLTVL.

This sequence joins TRBV18 and TRBJ1-4; 9 bases are shared with TRBD1. V trimming: 2 bases; J trimming: 8 bases; junction bases outside the gene matches: 6. The CDR3 has 15 amino acids. CDR1 is KGHSH and CDR2 is LQKENI in the germline V gene. The CDR3 is CASSPGGQGSEKLFF. CDR3 sequence (DNA): TGTGCCAGCTCACCAGGGGGACAGGGCTCCGAAAAACTGTTTTTT.

Worth noting for this clone: A read error may produce the germline difference seen at one junction end. The CDR3 nucleotides are TGTGCCAGCAGTTACCAGGGGGCGCAAACTAAAGGGGTCTTC. Translation: CASSYQGAQTKGVF. V is TRBV6-5 and J is TRBJ1-2; TRBD1 agrees at 8 bases. Per germline, CDR1 MNHEY and CDR2 SVGAGI. This CDR3 is 14 amino acids long.

The chain is built from TRBV11-3 and TRBJ2-3; the D gene is possibly TRBD2 (5 bases). Germline V gene lookup returns CDR1 SGHNT and CDR2 YENEEA. Between the trimmed V and J ends, which lost 1 base and 5 bases, there was a span of 13 bases. The CDR3 spans 15 residues. The CDR3 sequence: CASSLGEGFRDTQYF. The DNA for the CDR3 is TGTGCCAGCAGCTTAGGAGAGGGTTTCAGAGATACGCAGTATTTT.

The chain employs TRBV5-1 and TRBJ2-1; TRBD2 matches 9 bases. V gave up 4 bases and J gave up 0 bases; unmatched junction bases: 2. Germline CDR1 reads SGHRS; CDR2 reads YFSETQ. This CDR3 spans 15 amino acids. The CDR3 is CASSVSGSSYNEQFF. Written as DNA, the CDR3 is TGCGCCAGCAGCGTTAGCGGGAGCTCCTACAATGAGCAGTTCTTC.

With respect to this clone: The sample carries other DNA sequences with the same CDR3. The chain couples TRBV20-1 to TRBJ2-5; D is undetermined. Germline V lookup: CDR1 DFQATT, CDR2 SNEGSKA (reference sequence). V was trimmed by 6 bases and J by 3 bases, leaving 2 bases between them. This CDR3 spans 9 amino acids. CDR3 residues: CSAEETQYF. Here the CDR3 DNA reads TGCAGTGCGGAAGAGACCCAGTACTTC.

This rearrangement joins TRBV27 to TRBJ1-1, with 9 bases lining up with TRBD1. V shed 4 bases, J shed 5 bases, and the junction held 8 bases outside the gene matches. The CDR3 is 15 amino acids. CDR1 and CDR2 (germline): MNHEY, SMNVEV (reference sequence). This CDR3 is CASSYGDRVWTEAFF. CDR3 nucleotide sequence: TGTGCCAGCAGTTACGGGGACAGGGTTTGGACTGAAGCTTTCTTT.

This clone was found once. The chain employs TRBV6-5 and TRBJ2-7; D is possibly TRBD2 (6 bases). This CDR3 has 14 amino acids. Trimming took 5 bases from V and 0 from J, leaving 11 bases between them. Germline-derived CDR1 and CDR2 are MNHEY and SVGAGI. The CDR3 DNA reads as TGTGCCAGCAGTCCTCAGCGGGCCTCCTACGAGCAGTACTTC. It translates to CASSPQRASYEQYF.

CDR3 region: CASSIRTGQETQYF. DNA for the CDR3: TGCGCCAGCAGCATCCGGACAGGGCAAGAGACCCAGTACTTC. The chain carries TRBV5-1 and TRBJ2-5, with TRBD1 matching 8 bases. CDR1 is SGHRS, CDR2 YFSETQ, per germline. With V trimmed by 4 bases and J by 2 bases, 4 bases remained unmatched. This CDR3 spans 14 amino acids. Full variable domain (rest looked up from reference TRBV5-1 and TRBJ2-5): KAGVTQTPRYLIKTRGQQVTLSCSPISGHRSVSWYQQTPGQGLQFLFEYFSETQRNKGNFPGRFSGRQFSNSRSEMNVSTLELGDSALYLCASSIRTGQETQYFGPGTRLLVL.